The source of this T cell receptor (beta chain) is a study of T cell changes during pregnancy in multiple sclerosis (dated by TCRdb to 2018 to 2020). Regarding the study in general: The study looked at changes in the T cell repertoire across pregnancy in women with multiple sclerosis.

This clone has a single count. Its antigen remains undetermined. Within one base of it there is no much larger clone, and no base qualities were kept. Unmatched junction bases come to 5, with V trimmed by 4 bases and J by 3 bases. CDR1 and CDR2 are drawn from the germline V gene: SGHVS, FQNEAQ. The CDR3 sequence holds 15 residues, the cysteine and phenylalanine included. Only the CDR3 region is kept as DNA, spanning 45 bases read in frame from base 1. Library generation was performed with the immunoSEQ multiplex PCR assay. Entries here come from immuneACCESS through TCRdb and include only in-frame sequences with V and J called. Some clones fail to appear in such tables; in the studies checked, an unresolved V gene covers under half of the shortfall, and the cause of the remainder is unknown. The sample table shows 84,000 or so clones, and about 93% are seen once. The ten top clones hold 0.65% to 0.95% of the sample.

Sequencing used peripheral blood, obtained in the third trimester of pregnancy. The clonotype was recovered from a female donor with multiple sclerosis, enrolled in a pregnancy study. The chain is assembled from TRBV7-8 and TRBJ1-5; 8 nucleotides in the junction match TRBD1. The DNA sequence is as follows: TGTGCCAGCAGCTCCCGGGACAGGTTCAATCAGCCCCAGCATTTT. Its protein is CASSSRDRFNQPQHF. Reference TRBV7-8 and TRBJ1-5 genes cover what lies past the CDR3, so the full variable domain is GAGVSQSPRYKVAKRGQDVALRCDPISGHVSLFWYQQALGQGPEFLTYFQNEAQLDKSGLPSDRFFAERPEGSVSTLKIQRTQQEDSAVYLCASSSRDRFNQPQHFGDGTRLSIL.